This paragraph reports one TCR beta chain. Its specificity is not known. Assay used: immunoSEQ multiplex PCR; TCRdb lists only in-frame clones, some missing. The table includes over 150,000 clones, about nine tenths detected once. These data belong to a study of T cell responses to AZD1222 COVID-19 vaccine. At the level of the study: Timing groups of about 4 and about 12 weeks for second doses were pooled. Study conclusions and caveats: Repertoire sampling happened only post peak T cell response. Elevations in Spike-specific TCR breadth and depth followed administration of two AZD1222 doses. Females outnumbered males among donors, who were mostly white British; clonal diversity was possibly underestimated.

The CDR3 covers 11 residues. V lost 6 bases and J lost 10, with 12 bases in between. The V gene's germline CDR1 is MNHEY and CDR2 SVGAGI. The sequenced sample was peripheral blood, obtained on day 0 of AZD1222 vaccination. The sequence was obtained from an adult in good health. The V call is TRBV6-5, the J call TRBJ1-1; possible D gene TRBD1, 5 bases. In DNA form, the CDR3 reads TGTGCCAGCAGGTTTTCCGGGGCAGCTTTCTTT. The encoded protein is CASRFSGAAFF.